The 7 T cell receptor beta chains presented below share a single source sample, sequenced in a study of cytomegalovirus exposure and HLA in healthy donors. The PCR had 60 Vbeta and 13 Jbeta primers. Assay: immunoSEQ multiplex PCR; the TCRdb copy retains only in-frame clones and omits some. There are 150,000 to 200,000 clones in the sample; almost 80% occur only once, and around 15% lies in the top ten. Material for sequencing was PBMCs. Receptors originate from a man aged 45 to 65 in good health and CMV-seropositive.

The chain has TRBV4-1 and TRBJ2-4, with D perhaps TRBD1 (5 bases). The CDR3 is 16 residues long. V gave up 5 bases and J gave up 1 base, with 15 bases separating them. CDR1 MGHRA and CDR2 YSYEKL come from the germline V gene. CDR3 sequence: CASSVGGAKAKNIQYF. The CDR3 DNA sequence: TGCGCCAGCAGCGTCGGTGGGGCTAAGGCCAAAAACATTCAGTACTTC.

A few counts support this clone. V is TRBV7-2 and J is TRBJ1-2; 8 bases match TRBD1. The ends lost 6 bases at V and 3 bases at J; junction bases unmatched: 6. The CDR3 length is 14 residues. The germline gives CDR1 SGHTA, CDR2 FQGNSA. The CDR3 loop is CASSGTGFDYGYTF. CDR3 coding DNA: TGTGCCAGCAGTGGGACAGGCTTTGACTATGGCTACACCTTC.

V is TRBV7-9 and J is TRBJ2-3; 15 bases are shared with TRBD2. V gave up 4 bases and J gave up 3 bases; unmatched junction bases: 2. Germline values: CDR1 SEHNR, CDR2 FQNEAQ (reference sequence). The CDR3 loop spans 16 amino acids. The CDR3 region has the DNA TGTGCCAGCAGCTCCGGACTAGCGGGGGGGACAGATACGCAGTATTTT. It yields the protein CASSSGLAGGTDTQYF.

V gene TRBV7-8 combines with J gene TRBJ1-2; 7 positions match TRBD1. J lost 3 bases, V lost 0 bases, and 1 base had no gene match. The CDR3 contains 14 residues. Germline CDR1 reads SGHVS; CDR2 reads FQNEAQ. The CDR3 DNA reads TGTGCCAGCAGCTTAGCCGACAGGGACTATGGCTACACCTTC. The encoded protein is CASSLADRDYGYTF. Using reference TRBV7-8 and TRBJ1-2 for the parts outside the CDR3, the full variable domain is GAGVSQSPRYKVAKRGQDVALRCDPISGHVSLFWYQQALGQGPEFLTYFQNEAQLDKSGLPSDRFFAERPEGSVSTLKIQRTQQEDSAVYLCASSLADRDYGYTFGSGTRLTVV.

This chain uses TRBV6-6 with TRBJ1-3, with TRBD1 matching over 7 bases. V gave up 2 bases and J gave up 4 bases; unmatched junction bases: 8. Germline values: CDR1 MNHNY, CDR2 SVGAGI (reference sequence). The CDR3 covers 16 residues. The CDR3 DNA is TGTGCCAGCAGTTACATCGTAGGGACAGTAGGAAACACCATATATTTT. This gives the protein CASSYIVGTVGNTIYF.

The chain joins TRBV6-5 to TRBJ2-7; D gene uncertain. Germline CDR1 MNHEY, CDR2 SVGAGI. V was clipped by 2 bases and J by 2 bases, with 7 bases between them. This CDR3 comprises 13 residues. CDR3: CASSYGQTYEQYF. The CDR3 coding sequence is TGTGCCAGCAGTTACGGGCAAACCTACGAGCAGTACTTC.

DNA for the CDR3: TGTGCCAGCAGCTCCCAGGGGACCCAGTACTTC. Amino acid sequence: CASSSQGTQYF. The chain is built from TRBV7-2 and TRBJ2-5, with D maybe TRBD1 (5 bases). The CDR3 totals 11 residues. Germline V gene data show CDR1 as SGHTA and CDR2 as FQGNSA. The V end was cut by 4 bases, the J end by 7 bases, with 7 bases between.